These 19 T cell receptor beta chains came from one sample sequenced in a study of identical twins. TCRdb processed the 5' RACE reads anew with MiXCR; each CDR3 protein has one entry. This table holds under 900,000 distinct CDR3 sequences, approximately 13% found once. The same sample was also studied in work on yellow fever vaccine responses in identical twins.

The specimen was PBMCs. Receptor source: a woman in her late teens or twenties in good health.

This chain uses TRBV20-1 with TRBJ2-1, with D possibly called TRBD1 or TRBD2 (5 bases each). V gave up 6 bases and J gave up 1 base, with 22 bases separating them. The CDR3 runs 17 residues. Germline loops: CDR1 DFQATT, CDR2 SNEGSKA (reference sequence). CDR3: CSALDFAGRASYNEQFF. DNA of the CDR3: TGCAGTGCCCTCGATTTTGCAGGGAGAGCTTCCTACAATGAGCAGTTCTTC.

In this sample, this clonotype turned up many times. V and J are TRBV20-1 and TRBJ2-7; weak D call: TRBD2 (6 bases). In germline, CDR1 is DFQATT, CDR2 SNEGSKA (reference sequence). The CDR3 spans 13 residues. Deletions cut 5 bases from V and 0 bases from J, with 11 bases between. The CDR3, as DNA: TGCAGTGCTCCGGGACTCCACTCCTACGAGCAGTACGTC. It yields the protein CSAPGLHSYEQYV.

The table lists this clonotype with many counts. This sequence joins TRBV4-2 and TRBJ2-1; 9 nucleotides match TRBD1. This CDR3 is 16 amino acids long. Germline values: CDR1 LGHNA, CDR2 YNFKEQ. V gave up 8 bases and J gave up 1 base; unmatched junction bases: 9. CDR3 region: CASGKPGTGSYNEQFF. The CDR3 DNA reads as TGTGCCAGCGGAAAACCGGGGACAGGGTCCTACAATGAGCAGTTCTTC.

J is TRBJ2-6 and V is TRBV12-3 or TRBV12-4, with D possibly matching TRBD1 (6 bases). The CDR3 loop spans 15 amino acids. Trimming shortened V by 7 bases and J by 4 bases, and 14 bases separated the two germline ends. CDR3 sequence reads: CASTPGTFGANVLTF. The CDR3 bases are TGTGCCAGCACCCCGGGGACATTCGGGGCCAACGTCCTGACTTTC.

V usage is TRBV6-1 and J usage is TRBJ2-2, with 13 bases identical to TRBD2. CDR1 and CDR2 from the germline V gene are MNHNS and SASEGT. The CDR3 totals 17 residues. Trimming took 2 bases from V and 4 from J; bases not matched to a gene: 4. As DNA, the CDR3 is TGTGCCAGCAGTGAACAACTAGCGGGAGGGCCCACCGGGGAGCTGTTTTTT. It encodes CASSEQLAGGPTGELFF.

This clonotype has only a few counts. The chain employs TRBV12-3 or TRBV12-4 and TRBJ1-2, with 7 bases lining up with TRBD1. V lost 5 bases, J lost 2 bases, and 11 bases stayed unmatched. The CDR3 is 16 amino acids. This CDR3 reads CASSLGEGQKNYGYTF. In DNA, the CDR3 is TGTGCCAGCAGTCTCGGGGAGGGACAGAAAAACTATGGCTACACCTTC.

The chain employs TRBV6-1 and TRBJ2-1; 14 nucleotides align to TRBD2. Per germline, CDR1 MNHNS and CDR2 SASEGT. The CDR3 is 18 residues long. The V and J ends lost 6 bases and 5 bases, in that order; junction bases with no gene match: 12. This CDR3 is CASRRWGTSGRNDNEQFF. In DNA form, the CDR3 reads TGTGCCAGCAGGAGATGGGGGACTAGCGGGAGAAACGACAATGAGCAGTTCTTC.

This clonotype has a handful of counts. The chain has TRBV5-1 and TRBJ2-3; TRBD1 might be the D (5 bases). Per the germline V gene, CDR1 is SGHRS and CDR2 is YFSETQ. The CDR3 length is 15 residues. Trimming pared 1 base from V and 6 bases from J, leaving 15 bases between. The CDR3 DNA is TGCGCCAGCAGCTTGCTTTGGACACCTGCGGATACGCAGTATTTT. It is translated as CASSLLWTPADTQYF.

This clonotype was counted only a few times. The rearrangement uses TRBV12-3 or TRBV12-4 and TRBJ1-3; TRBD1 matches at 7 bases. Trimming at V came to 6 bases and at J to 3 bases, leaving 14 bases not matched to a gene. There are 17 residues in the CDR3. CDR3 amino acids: CASSPDRKGVLGNTIYF. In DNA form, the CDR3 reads TGTGCCAGCAGCCCGGACAGGAAAGGAGTACTTGGAAACACCATATATTTT.

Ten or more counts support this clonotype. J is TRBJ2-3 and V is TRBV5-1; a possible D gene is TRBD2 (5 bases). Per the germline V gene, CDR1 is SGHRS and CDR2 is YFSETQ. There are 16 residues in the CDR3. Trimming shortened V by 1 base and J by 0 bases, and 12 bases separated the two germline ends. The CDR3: CASSLRRPPSTDTQYF. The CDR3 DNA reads TGCGCCAGCAGCTTGAGGAGGCCACCTAGCACAGATACGCAGTATTTT.

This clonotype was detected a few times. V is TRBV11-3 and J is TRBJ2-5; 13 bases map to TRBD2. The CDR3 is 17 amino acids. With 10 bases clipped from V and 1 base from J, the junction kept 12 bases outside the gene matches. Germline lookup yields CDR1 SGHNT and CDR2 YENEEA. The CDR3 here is CANPTGTSGVGQETQYF. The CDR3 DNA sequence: TGTGCCAACCCCACCGGGACTAGCGGGGTGGGCCAAGAGACCCAGTACTTC.

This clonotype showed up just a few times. DNA for the CDR3: TGCGCCAGCAGCCCGGCTACAGGGGGGGACTATGGCTACACCTTC. Amino acids: CASSPATGGDYGYTF. This chain uses TRBV5-1 with TRBJ1-2; 8 bases are a match to TRBD1. The CDR3 has 15 residues. The V and J ends lost 4 bases and 3 bases, in that order; junction bases with no gene match: 8. The germline V gene encodes CDR1 SGHRS and CDR2 YFSETQ.

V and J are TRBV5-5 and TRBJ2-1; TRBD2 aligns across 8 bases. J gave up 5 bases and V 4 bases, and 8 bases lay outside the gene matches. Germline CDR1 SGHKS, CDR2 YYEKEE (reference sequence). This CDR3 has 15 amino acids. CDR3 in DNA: TGTGCCAGCAGCAGTACCGGGACTAGAAACAATGAGCAGTTCTTC. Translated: CASSSTGTRNNEQFF.

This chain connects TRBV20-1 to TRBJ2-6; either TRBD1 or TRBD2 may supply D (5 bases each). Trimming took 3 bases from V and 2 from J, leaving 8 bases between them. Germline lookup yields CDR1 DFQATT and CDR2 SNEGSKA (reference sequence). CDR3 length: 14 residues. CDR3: CSASRGPGANVLTF. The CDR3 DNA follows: TGCAGTGCTAGCCGGGGACCTGGGGCCAACGTCCTGACTTTC.

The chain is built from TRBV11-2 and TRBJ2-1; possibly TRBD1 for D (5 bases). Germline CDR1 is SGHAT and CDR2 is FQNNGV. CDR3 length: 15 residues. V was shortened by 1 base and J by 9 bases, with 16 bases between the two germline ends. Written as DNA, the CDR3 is TGTGCCAGCAGCTTAGTCCAGGGCACCCTACGTGAGCAGTTCTTC. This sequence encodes CASSLVQGTLREQFF.

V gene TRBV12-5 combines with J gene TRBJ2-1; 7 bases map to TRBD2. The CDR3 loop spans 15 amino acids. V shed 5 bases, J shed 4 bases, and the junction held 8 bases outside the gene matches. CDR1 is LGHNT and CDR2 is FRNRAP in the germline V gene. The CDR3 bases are TGTGCTAGTGGTCCCAGCGGGGTCCTTTACAATGAGCAGTTCTTC. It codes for CASGPSGVLYNEQFF.

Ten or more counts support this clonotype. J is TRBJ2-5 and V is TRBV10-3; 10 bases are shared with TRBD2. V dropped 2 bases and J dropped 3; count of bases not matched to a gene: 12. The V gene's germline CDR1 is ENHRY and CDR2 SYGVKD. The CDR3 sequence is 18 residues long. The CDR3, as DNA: TGTGCCATCAGTGAGAGGGGGGGGACTAGCGAAAACGAAGAGACCCAGTACTTC. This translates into CAISERGGTSENEETQYF.

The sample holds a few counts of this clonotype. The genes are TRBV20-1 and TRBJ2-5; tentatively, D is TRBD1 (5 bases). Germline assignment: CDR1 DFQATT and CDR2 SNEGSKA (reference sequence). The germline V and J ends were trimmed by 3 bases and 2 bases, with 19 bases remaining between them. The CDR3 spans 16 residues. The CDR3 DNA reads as TGCAGTGCTAGCAACTGGGCAGGTTCAGGGCAAGAGACCCAGTACTTC. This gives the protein CSASNWAGSGQETQYF.

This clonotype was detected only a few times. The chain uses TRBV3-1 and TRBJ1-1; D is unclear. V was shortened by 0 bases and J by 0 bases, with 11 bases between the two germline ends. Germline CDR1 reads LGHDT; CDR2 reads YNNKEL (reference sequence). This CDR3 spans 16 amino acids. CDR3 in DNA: TGTGCCAGCAGCCAAGATACGGCGGAAATGAACACTGAAGCTTTCTTT. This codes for CASSQDTAEMNTEAFF.